The source of this TCR beta chain is a study of T cells in Graves' hyperthyroidism and ophthalmopathy. Notes on the study in general: Also found in blood were most expanded thyroid clonotypes above 0.001. A 13 V-J model separated ophthalmopathy from stable hyperthyroidism.

The CDR3 regions of TCR beta were amplified from RNA transcripts. When the TCR CDR3 underwent first-round RT-PCR, the HTBI primer set was used. TCRdb re-called the multiplex PCR reads with MiXCR, one entry per CDR3 protein. Of under 400,000 distinct CDR3 sequences in the sample, roughly 14% were seen once. This clonotype was found a few times. Its antigen is still unknown. Trimming took 0 bases from V and 9 from J, leaving 14 bases between them. CDR1 and CDR2 (germline): ENHRY, SYGVKD. The CDR3 has 14 residues. The hyperthyroidism was newly diagnosed and had lasted under 2 months; the patients were aged 18 to 65.

The sample was blood. The origin of this receptor is a woman in her fifties or sixties with Graves' hyperthyroidism. The chain couples TRBV10-3 to TRBJ1-2, with D possibly matching TRBD1 (5 bases). CDR3 amino acids: CAISESTGQSSYTF. DNA of the CDR3: TGTGCCATCAGTGAGTCGACGGGGCAGAGTAGCTACACCTTC.